This T cell receptor beta chain was captured by sequencing in a study of blood T cell repertoires in COVID-19. Study background: The analysed material was cDNA or gDNA that came from T cells, B-cell-depleted T cells, or PBMCs.

J gave up 0 bases and V 4 bases, and 10 bases lay outside the gene matches. The CDR3 is 18 residues long. Germline V CDR1 and CDR2: MGHRA, YSYEKL. The table came from immunoSEQ multiplex PCR; TCRdb's copy has only in-frame clones and leaves some out. The profile covers about 250,000 clones, with 70% to 90% appearing a single time and approximately 9.6% taken by the ten largest. The rearrangement uses TRBV4-1 and TRBJ2-3, with 10 nucleotides matching TRBD1. The source material was PBMCs or T cells enriched from blood (not recorded which). The source is a woman aged 45-60 years with acute COVID-19. The CDR3: CASSPLAGTGASTDTQYF. As DNA, the CDR3 is TGCGCCAGCAGCCCCCTGGCTGGGACAGGGGCCAGCACAGATACGCAGTATTTT.